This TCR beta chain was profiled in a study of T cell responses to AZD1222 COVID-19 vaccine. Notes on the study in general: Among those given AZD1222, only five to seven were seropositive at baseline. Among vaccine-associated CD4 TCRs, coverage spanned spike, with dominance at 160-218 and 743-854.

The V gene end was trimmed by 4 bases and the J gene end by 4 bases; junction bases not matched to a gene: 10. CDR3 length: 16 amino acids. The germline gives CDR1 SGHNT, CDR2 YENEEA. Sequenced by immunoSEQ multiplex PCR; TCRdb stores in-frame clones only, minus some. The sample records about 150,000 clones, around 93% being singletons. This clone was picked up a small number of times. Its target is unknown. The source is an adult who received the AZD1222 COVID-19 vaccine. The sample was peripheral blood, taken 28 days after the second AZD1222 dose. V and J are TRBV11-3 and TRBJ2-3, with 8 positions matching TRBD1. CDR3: CASSSGLDRVSDTQYF. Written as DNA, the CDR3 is TGTGCCAGCAGCTCAGGACTGGACAGGGTTTCAGATACGCAGTATTTT.